The 9 T cell receptor beta chains in this list originate from one sample, sequenced in a study of post-analysis software for immune sequencing data. Unique molecular identifiers had been added to the TCR beta cDNA libraries. TCRdb independently ran MiXCR on the PCR reads; one entry per CDR3 protein. Of 400,000 to 500,000 distinct CDR3 sequences listed, 39% were seen once; the top ten hold 6.5% to 8%. The study's findings and limits: Four to six TRBV segments appeared more often in patients than in controls, and TRBV5-6, TRBV5-1 and TRBV20-1 were among these.

These receptors' targets are unknown. The sample consisted of blood. The receptors come from a girl aged 2-9 years with multiple sclerosis.

This clonotype was seen more than once but under ten times. The chain combines TRBV6-5 with TRBJ2-7; 14 bases align to TRBD2. Germline CDR1 reads MNHEY; CDR2 reads SVGAGI. V shed 7 bases and J 6 bases; nucleotides not matched to a gene: 8. The CDR3 sequence is 15 residues long. The CDR3 here is CASIPAGTSGGEQYF. DNA of the CDR3: TGTGCCAGCATCCCAGCCGGGACTAGCGGGGGCGAGCAGTACTTC.

This clonotype is a singleton in its sample. J is TRBJ2-7 and V is TRBV6-5; D might be TRBD1 (6 bases). From germline, CDR1 is MNHEY and CDR2 SVGAGI. The germline V and J ends were trimmed by 2 bases and 2 bases, with 13 bases remaining between them. The CDR3 spans 15 residues. This chain's CDR3 is CASSYAQGSAYEQYF. CDR3 coding DNA: TGTGCCAGCAGTTACGCCCAGGGGTCGGCCTACGAGCAGTACTTC.

This chain connects TRBV6-5 to TRBJ1-5; D might be TRBD1 (5 bases). The V end was cut by 5 bases, the J end by 4 bases, with 18 bases between. The CDR3 spans 16 residues. Germline-derived CDR1 and CDR2 are MNHEY and SVGAGI. CDR3 in amino acids: CASSQRGQGPNQPQHF. As DNA, the CDR3 is TGTGCCAGCAGTCAGCGGGGTCAGGGACCAAATCAGCCCCAGCATTTT.

The chain combines TRBV7-2 with TRBJ2-6; a possible D gene is TRBD2 (5 bases). V lost 3 bases to trimming and J lost 4 bases, with 19 bases between them. The CDR3 has 18 residues. Germline V gene lookup returns CDR1 SGHTA and CDR2 FQGNSA. The CDR3 bases are TGTGCCAGCAGCTTGTTTAGACGCTTGGGAGTGGGGGCCAACGTCCTGACTTTC. This sequence encodes CASSLFRRLGVGANVLTF.

This clonotype has a single count. This rearrangement joins TRBV7-9 to TRBJ2-5, with D perhaps matching TRBD1 (6 bases). The last part of the DNA fits TRBJ2-7 better; the J call may be wrong. Germline loops: CDR1 SEHNR, CDR2 FQNEAQ (reference sequence). This CDR3 spans 16 amino acids. The CDR3 coding sequence is TGTGCCAGCAGCTCTTCGACAGGACGGAATCGCTACGAGCAGTACTTC. Translating gives CASSSSTGRNRYEQYF.

This clonotype was counted a few times. This chain links TRBV20-1 with TRBJ1-6; no clear D gene. CDR1 and CDR2 (germline): DFQATT, SNEGSKA (reference sequence). Trimming left V 0 bases short and J 7 bases short, with 7 bases between. This CDR3 is built from 13 residues. CDR3 residues: CSARDGWNSPLHF. Here the CDR3 DNA reads TGCAGTGCTAGAGATGGGTGGAATTCACCCCTCCACTTT.

This clonotype occurred a few times. V usage is TRBV7-2 and J usage is TRBJ2-1, with D uncertain. The CDR3 consists of 12 residues. V was cut by 2 bases and J by 5 bases, with 4 bases left in between. The germline CDR1 and CDR2 sequences are SGHTA and FQGNSA. In DNA form, the CDR3 reads TGTGCCAGCAGCTTACCCAACAATGAGCAGTTCTTC. Amino acid sequence: CASSLPNNEQFF.

A few counts support this clonotype. The rearrangement uses TRBV20-1 and TRBJ1-5; 7 nucleotides align to TRBD1. The CDR3 has 14 amino acids. J gave up 2 bases and V 3 bases, and 4 bases lay outside the gene matches. The V gene's germline CDR1 is DFQATT and CDR2 SNEGSKA (reference sequence). CDR3 amino acids: CSASQGGGNQPQHF. The DNA for the CDR3 is TGCAGTGCTAGTCAGGGGGGAGGCAATCAGCCCCAGCATTTT.

The chain is built from TRBV20-1 and TRBJ1-5, with a tentative D call TRBD1 (5 bases). This CDR3 has 15 residues. Germline values: CDR1 DFQATT, CDR2 SNEGSKA (reference sequence). Trimming removed 6 bases at V and 3 bases at J, with 18 bases between. CDR3 sequence: CSARQQGRDNQPQHF. The DNA for the CDR3 is TGCAGTGCCAGACAGCAGGGAAGGGACAATCAGCCCCAGCATTTT.